What follows are 20 T cell receptor beta chains derived from one specimen sequenced in a study of blood T cell repertoires in COVID-19. Repertoires were generated with immunoSEQ multiplex PCR, while TCRdb's copy carries only in-frame clones and drops some. The sample shows 110,000 to 150,000 clones, approximately 86% of them seen only once. The sequenced sample consisted of peripheral blood. The receptors were sampled from a woman aged 55-69 years with acute or convalescent COVID-19.

With respect to this clone: Other DNA sequences in the same sample also yield this CDR3. V usage is TRBV7-2 and J usage is TRBJ2-7, with 7 bases fitting TRBD1. V dropped 4 bases and J dropped 1; count of bases not matched to a gene: 4. CDR1 and CDR2 (germline): SGHTA, FQGNSA. CDR3 length: 14 residues. CDR3 amino acids: CASSSRTGSYEQYF. CDR3 coding DNA: TGTGCCAGCAGCTCCAGGACAGGTTCCTACGAGCAGTACTTC.

The rearrangement joins TRBV28 to TRBJ2-1; D perhaps matches TRBD2 (5 bases). The ends were cut back, 3 bases at V and 4 bases at J, with 13 bases in the middle. The CDR3 is 15 residues long. CDR1 is MDHEN, CDR2 SYDVKM, per germline. CDR3 loop: CASSFSDGMYNEQFF. As DNA, the CDR3 is TGTGCCAGCAGTTTCAGTGACGGGATGTACAATGAGCAGTTCTTC.

This chain joins TRBV11-1 and TRBJ1-5, with TRBD1 identical over 7 bases. V shed 1 base, J shed 6 bases, and the junction held 3 bases outside the gene matches. Germline lookup yields CDR1 SGHAT and CDR2 FQDESV (reference sequence). The CDR3 spans 14 residues. The CDR3 sequence is CASSLEGGGQPQHF. Here the CDR3 DNA reads TGTGCCAGCAGCTTAGAAGGGGGCGGTCAGCCCCAGCATTTT.

A word on this clone: Other DNA sequences in this sample translate to the same CDR3. This chain links TRBV6-2 or TRBV6-3 with TRBJ2-7; weak D call: TRBD2 (5 bases). Germline V lookup: CDR1 MNHEY, CDR2 SVGEGT. V dropped 0 bases and J dropped 4 bases, with 7 bases sitting between them. The CDR3 runs to 13 residues. Here the CDR3 DNA reads TGTGCCAGCAGTTACTCGGGAGCTTACGAGCAGTACTTC. As protein: CASSYSGAYEQYF.

The chain carries TRBV9 and TRBJ1-2; the D is unclear. The CDR3 covers 14 residues. V was cut by 5 bases and J by 8 bases, with 19 bases left in between. Germline V gene lookup returns CDR1 SGDLS and CDR2 YYNGEE. This chain's CDR3 is CASRDDSAPYGYTF. CDR3 coding DNA: TGTGCCAGCAGAGACGACTCAGCTCCGTACGGCTACACCTTC.

This clone came up once. The CDR3 protein is CASSQASVMREQFF. The CDR3 DNA reads TGCGCCAGCAGCCAAGCTAGCGTGATGAGGGAGCAGTTCTTC. The chain recombines TRBV4-3 with TRBJ2-1; TRBD2 might be the D (6 bases). CDR1 and CDR2 from the germline V gene are LGHNA and YSLEER. V lost 1 base and J lost 10, with 14 bases in between. This CDR3 is built from 14 residues.

The gene calls are TRBV6-5 and TRBJ1-3, with D maybe TRBD1 (5 bases). The CDR3 covers 15 residues. Germline values: CDR1 MNHEY, CDR2 SVGAGI. V was clipped by 0 bases and J by 4 bases, with 10 bases between them. CDR3: CASSYSTVLGNTIYF. The CDR3 bases are TGTGCCAGCAGTTACTCGACAGTATTAGGAAACACCATATATTTT.

The gene calls are TRBV9 and TRBJ2-2; 10 nucleotides align to TRBD2. The germline V gene has CDR1 SGDLS and CDR2 YYNGEE. CDR3 length equals 16 residues. Germline trimming cut 3 bases from V and 1 base from J; bases unmatched to any gene: 3. This CDR3 reads CASSEGLARNTGELFF. For the CDR3, the DNA is TGTGCCAGCAGCGAGGGACTAGCGAGGAACACCGGGGAGCTGTTTTTT.

The J gene is TRBJ1-2, the V gene TRBV4-2; D remains unclear. The CDR3 spans 11 residues. The germline V gene has CDR1 LGHNA and CDR2 YNFKEQ. Trimming removed 7 bases at V and 6 bases at J, with 9 bases between. The CDR3 protein is CASTHRDGYTF. CDR3 DNA sequence: TGTGCCAGCACCCATCGGGATGGCTACACCTTC.

This chain connects TRBV5-1 to TRBJ1-6, with 11 bases that match TRBD1. The V and J ends lost 5 bases and 8 bases, in that order; junction bases with no gene match: 3. The CDR3 consists of 14 residues. Looked up from germline, CDR1 is SGHRS and CDR2 is YFSETQ. CDR3: CASRRTGGDSPLHF. CDR3 in DNA: TGCGCCAGCAGGAGGACAGGGGGCGATTCACCCCTCCACTTT.

The J gene is TRBJ1-3, the V gene TRBV7-2, with 8 bases lining up with TRBD1. Trimming took 0 bases from V and 2 from J; bases not matched to a gene: 3. The CDR3 extends over 16 amino acids. Germline V lookup: CDR1 SGHTA, CDR2 FQGNSA. In DNA form, the CDR3 reads TGTGCCAGCAGCTTAGCGCCGACAGGGGCTGGAAACACCATATATTTT. It translates to CASSLAPTGAGNTIYF.

This sequence joins TRBV6-2 or TRBV6-3 and TRBJ2-7; a weak D match, TRBD1 (6 bases). CDR3 length: 14 amino acids. Trimming took 2 bases from V and 0 from J, leaving 8 bases between them. Per germline, CDR1 MNHEY and CDR2 SVGEGT. The CDR3 is CASSYTTGSYEQYF. The CDR3 nucleotides are TGTGCCAGCAGTTACACGACAGGCTCCTACGAGCAGTACTTC.

The chain links TRBV6-2 or TRBV6-3 to TRBJ2-1, with unresolved D. V lost 5 bases, J lost 1 base, and 12 bases lay in between. The CDR3 runs to 15 residues. Germline assignment: CDR1 MNHEY and CDR2 SVGEGT. The CDR3 spells CASSPQYPSYNEQFF. Here the CDR3 DNA reads TGTGCCAGCAGTCCACAGTACCCGTCCTACAATGAGCAGTTCTTC.

The chain recombines TRBV13 with TRBJ2-5, with 7 bases aligning to TRBD1. The CDR3 totals 16 residues. Germline loops: CDR1 PRHDT, CDR2 FYEKMQ (reference sequence). Germline trimming cut 0 bases from V and 1 base from J; bases unmatched to any gene: 5. CDR3: CASSLGGGAGQETQYF. The CDR3 nucleotides are TGTGCCAGCAGCTTAGGAGGGGGCGCGGGCCAAGAGACCCAGTACTTC.

The chain carries TRBV25-1 and TRBJ2-2; a possible D gene is TRBD2 (5 bases). The germline gives CDR1 MGHDK, CDR2 SYGVNS. This CDR3 region has 16 residues. V was shortened by 5 bases and J by 5 bases, with 18 bases between the two germline ends. The CDR3 nucleotides read TGTGCCAGCAGTTCCAGATTTGAGGGTTTGACCGGGGAGCTGTTTTTT. Protein: CASSSRFEGLTGELFF.

The rearrangement uses TRBV7-9 and TRBJ1-4, with D unresolved. Per germline, CDR1 SEHNR and CDR2 FQNEAQ (reference sequence). The CDR3 has 16 residues. Trimming removed 4 bases from V and 3 bases from J, with 15 bases in between. The CDR3 region is CASSSSGVAANEKLFF. The CDR3 DNA reads TGTGCCAGCAGCTCCAGTGGAGTCGCTGCTAATGAAAAACTGTTTTTT.

The chain has TRBV10-2 and TRBJ2-2; 9 bases line up with TRBD1. Germline lookup yields CDR1 WSHSY and CDR2 SAAADI. With V trimmed by 4 bases and J by 6 bases, 6 bases remained unmatched. This CDR3 is built from 15 residues. In DNA form, the CDR3 reads TGCGCCAGCAGTGGAGGGACAGGGAGGGCCGGGGAGCTGTTTTTT. It is translated as CASSGGTGRAGELFF.

This sequence joins TRBV2 and TRBJ1-1; 11 bases match TRBD1. V shed 4 bases and J 1 base; nucleotides not matched to a gene: 5. The CDR3 spans 16 residues. In germline, CDR1 is SNHLY, CDR2 FYNNEI. CDR3 sequence (DNA): TGTGCCAGCAGTGGGGACAGGGGGTATGCGAACACTGAAGCTTTCTTT. Translated: CASSGDRGYANTEAFF.

This clone was counted a few times. V gene TRBV28 combines with J gene TRBJ2-3; TRBD2 aligns across 9 bases. The CDR3 loop spans 17 amino acids. V was pared by 4 bases and J by 5 bases, with 13 bases of the junction left unmatched. Germline values: CDR1 MDHEN, CDR2 SYDVKM. CDR3 DNA sequence: TGTGCCAGCAGTTCCTCGGTAGCGGGGGCGCCGCGAGATACGCAGTATTTT. Protein product: CASSSSVAGAPRDTQYF.

This chain links TRBV7-2 with TRBJ1-1; unclear D gene. Trimming took 6 bases from V and 4 from J, leaving 12 bases between them. The germline gives CDR1 SGHTA, CDR2 FQGNSA. The CDR3 covers 13 residues. CDR3 bases: TGTGCCAGCAGGAGTCGCCAGGCCACTGAAGCTTTCTTT. Translation: CASRSRQATEAFF.